A single sample gave rise to the 11 T cell receptor beta chains below, sequenced in a study of blood T cells in healthy people across ages. The authors ran a second PCR of about 7 to 12 cycles using a sample-barcoded 5' primer and a J-beta primer mix. TCRdb fed the 5' RACE reads into MiXCR, producing one record per CDR3 protein. The sample has hundreds of thousands of distinct CDR3 sequences; 20% to 25% are singletons. Input material: blood. These receptor sequences come from a man between 70 and 80 years old in good health.

In DNA, the CDR3 is TGTGCCAGCAGTGAATCGGGGGGGAGTGAAAAACTGTTTTTT. Translation gives CASSESGGSEKLFF. The V and J genes are TRBV6-1 and TRBJ1-4; D is possibly TRBD1 (5 bases). The CDR3 is made up of 14 amino acids. Germline lookup yields CDR1 MNHNS and CDR2 SASEGT. Trimming removed 2 bases from V and 7 bases from J, with 11 bases in between.

This clonotype was counted a few times. The chain recombines TRBV6-5 with TRBJ2-5; tentatively, D is TRBD2 (6 bases). This CDR3 spans 14 amino acids. Germline lookup yields CDR1 MNHEY and CDR2 SVGAGI. V was shortened by 6 bases and J by 3 bases, with 14 bases between the two germline ends. The CDR3, as DNA: TGTGCCAGCAGGATGGCCGGGAGCAAAGAGACCCAGTACTTC. Amino acid sequence: CASRMAGSKETQYF.

This clonotype has only a few counts. This chain links TRBV12-3 or TRBV12-4 with TRBJ2-5; 10 nucleotides line up with TRBD2. V lost 1 base, J lost 2 bases, and 4 bases stayed unmatched. The CDR3 length is 16 residues. The CDR3 region is CASSLGLAGVQETQYF. For the CDR3, the DNA is TGTGCCAGCAGTTTAGGTCTAGCGGGAGTTCAAGAGACCCAGTACTTC.

The chain carries TRBV29-1 and TRBJ2-5; D may match TRBD1 or TRBD2 (6 bases each). V was cut by 4 bases and J by 1 base, with 10 bases left in between. This CDR3 has 13 residues. Germline V lookup: CDR1 SQVTM, CDR2 ANQGSEA. CDR3 sequence reads: CSVVGGFQETQYF. CDR3 nucleotides: TGCAGCGTTGTAGGGGGGTTCCAAGAGACCCAGTACTTC.

The CDR3 reads CASDTSGANVLTF. The CDR3 coding sequence is TGTGCCAGTGACACTTCTGGGGCCAACGTCCTGACTTTC. J is TRBJ2-6 and V is TRBV30; D not resolved. With 8 bases removed from V and 1 base from J, the gap between germline ends came to 9 bases. CDR1 is GTSNPN, CDR2 SVGIG, per germline (reference sequence). The CDR3 length is 13 residues.

This clonotype has only a few counts. The chain joins TRBV20-1 to TRBJ2-5; weak D call: TRBD2 (6 bases). This CDR3 has 15 residues. The germline V gene has CDR1 DFQATT and CDR2 SNEGSKA (reference sequence). The germline V and J ends were trimmed by 2 bases and 2 bases, with 15 bases remaining between them. CDR3 coding DNA: TGCAGTGCTAGACGGGCGGCTAGCGCTCAAGAGACCCAGTACTTC. Encoded protein: CSARRAASAQETQYF.

This rearrangement joins TRBV6-2 or TRBV6-3 to TRBJ2-5; D remains unclear. Between the trimmed V and J ends, which lost 6 bases and 4 bases, there was a span of 9 bases. Germline V gene data show CDR1 as MNHEY and CDR2 as SVGEGT. This CDR3 is 12 amino acids long. CDR3: CASRTVGETQYF. The DNA of the CDR3 is TGTGCCAGCAGAACCGTGGGAGAGACCCAGTACTTC.

This clonotype was seen repeatedly, ten times or more. V is TRBV20-1 and J is TRBJ2-1; TRBD2 matches at 11 bases. Trimming at V came to 4 bases and at J to 6 bases, leaving 5 bases not matched to a gene. Per germline, CDR1 DFQATT and CDR2 SNEGSKA (reference sequence). The CDR3 is 14 amino acids. CDR3 in amino acids: CSAILAGGLNEQFF. The DNA of the CDR3 is TGCAGTGCTATTTTAGCGGGAGGGCTCAATGAGCAGTTCTTC.

Points on this clonotype: Mismatch with germline at one junction end may stem from a read error. The chain is built from TRBV2 and TRBJ2-4, with D perhaps being TRBD1 or TRBD2 (5 bases each). From germline, CDR1 is SNHLY and CDR2 FYNNEI. The CDR3 spans 16 residues. CDR3 loop: CASSKEGLLAKDIQYF. CDR3 DNA sequence: TGTGCCAGCAGTAAAGAGGGGCTTTTAGCCAAAGACATTCAGTACTTC.

This clonotype was seen many times. J is TRBJ1-2 and V is TRBV12-3 or TRBV12-4; 10 bases agree with TRBD1. The CDR3 has 14 residues. Trimming removed 7 bases from V and 5 bases from J; junction bases left unmatched: 7. The CDR3 DNA sequence: TGTGCCAGCAACTCACCGGGACAGGGGTATGGCTACACCTTC. It yields the protein CASNSPGQGYGYTF.

The chain links TRBV7-2 to TRBJ2-5; tentatively, D is TRBD1 or TRBD2 (5 bases each). Gene TRBJ2-1 matches the end of the DNA better, so the J call may be wrong. The CDR3 has 14 amino acids. Per germline, CDR1 SGHTA and CDR2 FQGNSA. As DNA, the CDR3 is TGTGCCAGCAGCACCATTCAGGGAGCCAATGAGCAGTTCTTC. The encoded protein is CASSTIQGANEQFF.